These 23 T cell receptor beta chains came from one sample sequenced in a study of T cells after yellow fever vaccination. TCRdb re-derived calls from the 5' RACE reads in MiXCR, one entry per CDR3 protein. The table records hundreds of thousands of distinct CDR3 sequences, approximately 8% of them present only once. This sample comprised CD4+ T cells sorted from PBMCs, obtained 5 days after the yellow fever booster vaccination. The receptors here all came from a man between 18 and 29 years old who received the YFV17D yellow fever vaccine.

The CDR3 is CASLKGGNQPQHF. Here the CDR3 DNA reads TGTGCCAGCCTCAAGGGGGGCAATCAGCCCCAGCATTTT. This chain uses TRBV6-1 with TRBJ1-5, with a possible D match to TRBD1 (6 bases). The germline V gene has CDR1 MNHNS and CDR2 SASEGT. Trimming removed 8 bases from V and 2 bases from J, with 10 bases in between. This CDR3 comprises 13 residues.

This clonotype appeared a few times. The chain couples TRBV27 to TRBJ1-1; D is perhaps TRBD1 (6 bases). The V gene lost 6 bases and the J gene lost 4 bases, with 12 bases spanning the gap. Germline-derived CDR1 and CDR2 are MNHEY and SMNVEV (reference sequence). CDR3 length equals 13 residues. The CDR3: CASRNRGGTEAFF. The DNA of the CDR3 is TGTGCCAGCAGAAATAGGGGGGGCACTGAAGCTTTCTTT.

The CDR3 sequence: CASSQGYNQPQHF. Here the CDR3 DNA reads TGTGCCAGCAGTCAAGGATACAATCAGCCCCAGCATTTT. The rearrangement uses TRBV6-2 or TRBV6-3 and TRBJ1-5; D is undetermined. Germline-derived CDR1 and CDR2 are MNHEY and SVGEGT. The CDR3 covers 13 residues. Trimming pared 5 bases from V and 3 bases from J, leaving 8 bases between.

The chain links TRBV28 to TRBJ1-2; 7 positions agree with TRBD1. This CDR3 spans 14 amino acids. Germline loops: CDR1 MDHEN, CDR2 SYDVKM. The junction had 10 bases not matched to a gene; V was cut back by 7 bases and J by 5 bases. The CDR3 DNA reads TGTGCCAGCACTTCGCCGGGACAGCTTTATGGCTACACCTTC. Translating gives CASTSPGQLYGYTF.

The CDR3 DNA reads TGCAGCGTTGGGGGGGAGTACGAGCAGTACTTC. This translates into CSVGGEYEQYF. The chain is built from TRBV29-1 and TRBJ2-7; the D gene is possibly TRBD2 (6 bases). Germline loops: CDR1 SQVTM, CDR2 ANQGSEA. CDR3 size: 11 residues. Trimming shortened V by 4 bases and J by 4 bases, and 8 bases separated the two germline ends.

The table lists this clonotype with many counts. V usage is TRBV5-1 and J usage is TRBJ2-1; 10 bases match TRBD2. CDR1 is SGHRS, CDR2 YFSETQ, per germline. The CDR3 covers 15 residues. The V and J ends lost 7 bases and 4 bases, in that order; junction bases with no gene match: 8. CDR3 in amino acids: CASGSGGATYNEQFF. Written as DNA, the CDR3 is TGCGCCAGCGGGAGCGGGGGGGCCACTTACAATGAGCAGTTCTTC.

This clonotype was seen repeatedly, ten times or more. At one of its ends the junction is not consistent with the germline gene, which may arise from a read error. The chain is built from TRBV7-7 and TRBJ2-5; tentative D call: TRBD1 (6 bases). Looked up from germline, CDR1 is SSHAT and CDR2 is FNYEAQ (reference sequence). The CDR3 is made up of 15 amino acids. The CDR3 DNA is TGTGCTAGCAGCCCTCGGGCCAGGGGCCAAGAGACCCAGTACTTC. Protein: CASSPRARGQETQYF. Full variable domain (missing parts from reference TRBV7-7 and TRBJ2-5): GAGVSQSPRYKVTKRGQDVTLRCDPISSHATLYWYQQALGQGPEFLTYFNYEAQPDKSGLPSDRFSAERPEGSISTLTIQRTEQRDSAMYRCASSPRARGQETQYFGPGTRLLVL.

A few counts support this clonotype. The J gene is TRBJ2-7, the V gene TRBV12-3 or TRBV12-4; D gene unclear. The CDR3 runs 11 residues. Trimming took 6 bases from V and 2 from J, leaving 5 bases between them. The chain's CDR3 is CASRIAYEQYF. The CDR3 coding sequence is TGTGCCAGCAGAATCGCCTACGAGCAGTACTTC.

The genes are TRBV6-5 and TRBJ2-1; TRBD2 matches 11 bases. This CDR3 is 16 amino acids long. CDR1 and CDR2 from the germline V gene are MNHEY and SVGAGI. V shed 5 bases, J shed 5 bases, and the junction held 8 bases outside the gene matches. CDR3 DNA sequence: TGTGCCAGCAGTAACCCCCCACTAGCGGGGGACAATGAGCAGTTCTTC. This gives the protein CASSNPPLAGDNEQFF.

Ten or more counts support this clonotype. The J gene is TRBJ2-7, the V gene TRBV7-2, with D tentatively TRBD2 (5 bases). The CDR3 spans 13 residues. The V and J ends lost 2 bases and 6 bases respectively, with 11 bases between them. CDR1 is SGHTA and CDR2 is FQGNSA in the germline V gene. This CDR3 reads CASSLFRRGEQYF. For the CDR3, the DNA is TGTGCCAGCAGCTTATTCCGACGGGGCGAGCAGTACTTC.

This clonotype was recorded at least ten times. The chain joins TRBV5-4 to TRBJ2-3; 9 bases are a match to TRBD1. Trimming cost V 0 bases and J 6 bases; bases outside gene matches: 2. The length of the CDR3 is 14 residues. Germline assignment: CDR1 SGHNT and CDR2 YYREEE (reference sequence). In DNA, the CDR3 is TGTGCCAGCAGCTTGGGGACAGGGGAGGATACGCAGTATTTT. It specifies CASSLGTGEDTQYF. Full variable domain (remainder filled in from reference TRBV5-4 and TRBJ2-3): ETGVTQSPTHLIKTRGQQVTLRCSSQSGHNTVSWYQQALGQGPQFIFQYYREEENGRGNFPPRFSGLQFPNYSSELNVNALELDDSALYLCASSLGTGEDTQYFGPGTRLTVL.

This clonotype was seen at least ten times. The V call is TRBV6-5, the J call TRBJ2-7; 7 bases fit TRBD1. The CDR3 contains 13 residues. J was trimmed by 5 bases and V by 4 bases; bases with no gene match: 5. Germline V lookup: CDR1 MNHEY, CDR2 SVGAGI. Written as DNA, the CDR3 is TGTGCCAGCAGTTCCTCACAGGGGAACGAGCAGTACGTC. Residues: CASSSSQGNEQYV.

This clonotype was detected a few times. The chain recombines TRBV20-1 with TRBJ2-5, with 7 bases that match TRBD2. The CDR3 is 15 amino acids. Losses at the gene ends were 4 bases for V and 2 bases for J; bases not matched to a gene: 10. The germline CDR1 and CDR2 sequences are DFQATT and SNEGSKA (reference sequence). CDR3 bases: TGCAGTGCTACTCCAGCGGGGCCCACACAAGAGACCCAGTACTTC. It codes for CSATPAGPTQETQYF.

The rearrangement uses TRBV14 and TRBJ2-3; 11 nucleotides align to TRBD2. J was trimmed by 6 bases and V by 6 bases; bases with no gene match: 5. Germline V gives CDR1 SGHDN, CDR2 FVKESK. This CDR3 is built from 14 residues. The CDR3 coding sequence is TGTGCCAGCAGGCTAGCGGGGGGCTCGGATACGCAGTATTTT. It encodes CASRLAGGSDTQYF.

There are a few counts of this clonotype. The genes are TRBV12-3 or TRBV12-4 and TRBJ2-5; 7 nucleotides agree with TRBD2. The J segment lost 1 base and the V segment lost 5 bases, leaving 13 bases of the junction unmatched. This CDR3 contains 17 residues. The CDR3 here is CASSGVAGRVGQETQYF. The CDR3 nucleotides are TGTGCCAGCAGTGGAGTAGCGGGCCGGGTTGGCCAAGAGACCCAGTACTTC.

This clonotype was seen more than once but under ten times. The chain is built from TRBV27 and TRBJ2-7; D is unclear. The ends were cut back, 2 bases at V and 2 bases at J, with 13 bases in the middle. Germline V lookup: CDR1 MNHEY, CDR2 SMNVEV (reference sequence). This CDR3 comprises 15 residues. The CDR3 nucleotides are TGTGCCAGCAGTTTAAGGCAGGACGAACCCTACGAGCAGTACTTC. It encodes CASSLRQDEPYEQYF.

This clonotype has only a few counts. The gene calls are TRBV6-2 or TRBV6-3 and TRBJ2-7, with 10 bases matching TRBD1. Germline CDR1 reads MNHEY; CDR2 reads SVGEGT. V trimming: 2 bases; J trimming: 2 bases; junction bases outside the gene matches: 3. The CDR3 spans 15 residues. The CDR3 protein is CASSYGTGETYEQYV. CDR3 in DNA: TGTGCCAGCAGTTACGGGACAGGGGAGACCTACGAGCAGTACGTC.

This chain uses TRBV30 with TRBJ2-1; weak D call: TRBD2 (7 bases). Germline CDR1 reads GTSNPN; CDR2 reads SVGIG (reference sequence). The CDR3 is 13 amino acids. Trimming took off 3 bases at V and 5 bases at J, with 11 bases between the two ends. This chain's CDR3 is CAWSTGRDNEQFF. CDR3 sequence (DNA): TGTGCCTGGAGCACAGGGAGGGACAATGAGCAGTTCTTC.

There are a few counts of this clonotype. The V and J genes are TRBV7-9 and TRBJ2-7; no definite D call. V was pared by 5 bases and J by 4 bases, with 21 bases between. From germline, CDR1 is SEHNR and CDR2 FQNEAQ (reference sequence). The CDR3 has 16 amino acids. The CDR3 protein is CASSPLRPGPPYEQYF. DNA of the CDR3: TGTGCCAGCAGCCCCCTCCGGCCTGGCCCCCCATACGAGCAGTACTTC.

This clonotype has a handful of counts. V gene TRBV4-2 combines with J gene TRBJ2-7, with D perhaps TRBD2 (7 bases). In germline, CDR1 is LGHNA, CDR2 YNFKEQ. The CDR3 has 17 amino acids. Between the trimmed V and J ends, which lost 0 bases and 3 bases, there was a span of 18 bases. CDR3 DNA sequence: TGTGCCAGCAGCCAAGATTTTTTTGCGGGGGCCGTCTACGAGCAGTACTTC. This codes for CASSQDFFAGAVYEQYF.

This clonotype has a handful of counts. V gene TRBV7-9 combines with J gene TRBJ1-1, with unresolved D. Per the germline V gene, CDR1 is SEHNR and CDR2 is FQNEAQ (reference sequence). The CDR3 totals 11 residues. V was clipped by 4 bases and J by 7 bases, with 7 bases between them. Here the CDR3 reads CASSSSVEAFF. The CDR3 nucleotides are TGTGCCAGCAGCTCCTCGGTTGAAGCTTTCTTT.

This clonotype was counted only a few times. The chain joins TRBV6-1 to TRBJ2-3; possible D gene TRBD1, 5 bases. Trimming stripped 3 bases from V and 6 bases from J, with 13 bases between. Germline assignment: CDR1 MNHNS and CDR2 SASEGT. CDR3 size: 14 residues. The DNA for the CDR3 is TGTGCCAGCAGTGAGTACTCAGGGCGGGATACGCAGTATTTT. It encodes CASSEYSGRDTQYF.

This clonotype was seen many times. The chain couples TRBV6-2 or TRBV6-3 to TRBJ2-6, with no clear D. Germline assignment: CDR1 MNHEY and CDR2 SVGEGT. Between the trimmed V and J ends, which lost 8 bases and 3 bases, there was a span of 17 bases. This CDR3 has 16 amino acids. DNA of the CDR3: TGTGCCAGCGGTAGGCCCCCGTCCGATGGGGCCAACGTCCTGACTTTC. Protein sequence: CASGRPPSDGANVLTF.